This T cell receptor (beta chain) comes out of a study of a mutant IDH1 vaccine in newly diagnosed glioma listed by TCRdb under 2021. With respect to the entire study: Eight vaccinations were administered to patients in weeks 1, 3, 5, 7, 11, 15, 19 and 23, corresponding to visits V03 through V10. Vaccination began 4-6 weeks after radiotherapy alone, or alongside temozolomide cycles in the chemotherapy-containing groups. The approximately 30 treated patients were approximately 62% male and roughly 40% female, with a mean age of approximately 40 years. Prior to enrollment, standard therapy consisting of radiotherapy alone, temozolomide alone, or radiochemotherapy with temozolomide had been administered to patients, with the combination being received by most patients. Six visits were used for peripheral blood collection: V03 (baseline), V05, V07, V10, V12 and V13. Longitudinal TCRB deep sequencing was done for 25 to 30 treated patients, wherever samples were available for exploratory analyses.

Sequences SQVTM (CDR1) and ANQGSEA (CDR2) are obtained from the germline V gene. The CDR3 measures 13 amino acids from cysteine to phenylalanine. The only DNA kept is the CDR3, 39 bases in frame from the first base. V drops 3 bases and J drops 3 bases, leaving 10 bases in between. On this clone: No antigen is known for it. No clone much larger than this one lies a single base away; base qualities are absent.

Here is what the overall study found, with its caveats: Changes in the top peripheral T cell clonotypes picked up by TCRB sequencing did not appear to be linked to pseudoprogression. According to the authors, sample limitations meant that analyses of patient blood samples could not be reproduced. Immune responses induced by the vaccine were seen in over 90% of patients across multiple MHC alleles. Availability determined which PBMC samples were chosen for TCRB deep sequencing.

The library was generated by the immunoSEQ multiplex PCR assay. Rearranged TCR beta chain sequences were amplified using the hsTCRB Kit according to the manufacturer's protocol. Sequencing of TCRB libraries was carried out on an Illumina MiSeq. From the authors' description of their analysis: Demultiplexing, trimming and gene mapping were performed with the kit vendor's proprietary platform. The source is immuneACCESS, and TCRdb retained only in-frame sequences with V and J called. Part of the clones is not carried over; for the studies checked, unresolved V genes explain less than half of this, and the remainder is unexplained. V, J and clone size are taken as reported in that table, and D and trimming were inferred from the DNA itself. This sample lists fewer than 30,000 clones; 77% were detected once. Roughly a tenth of the sample is taken by the ten largest. The label giving this sample's time point can be read as: week 5, during vaccination. A 20-mer mutant IDH1 peptide at 300 micrograms in Montanide made up each vaccine dose, which was injected subcutaneously together with topical imiquimod. Newly diagnosed WHO grade 3 or 4 IDH1-mutant astrocytomas showing loss of nuclear ATRX were present in the donors. The samples were drawn from NOA16, a multicentre, single-arm, open-label phase I trial in Germany that tested a mutant IDH1 peptide vaccine in humans for the first time. Genomic DNA for TCRB sequencing was extracted from EDTA blood using the DNeasy Blood and Tissue Kit.

This receptor chain uses TRBV29-1 and TRBJ2-3, with a tentative D gene TRBD1 over 6 matching bases. This clonotype originated in a middle-aged man with glioma. Here the sequenced sample was PBMCs, taken from a glioma patient whose treatment included an IDH1 peptide vaccine. The CDR3 is CSVDRGRTDTQYF. The DNA reads TGCAGCGTTGACAGGGGCCGGACAGATACGCAGTATTTT.